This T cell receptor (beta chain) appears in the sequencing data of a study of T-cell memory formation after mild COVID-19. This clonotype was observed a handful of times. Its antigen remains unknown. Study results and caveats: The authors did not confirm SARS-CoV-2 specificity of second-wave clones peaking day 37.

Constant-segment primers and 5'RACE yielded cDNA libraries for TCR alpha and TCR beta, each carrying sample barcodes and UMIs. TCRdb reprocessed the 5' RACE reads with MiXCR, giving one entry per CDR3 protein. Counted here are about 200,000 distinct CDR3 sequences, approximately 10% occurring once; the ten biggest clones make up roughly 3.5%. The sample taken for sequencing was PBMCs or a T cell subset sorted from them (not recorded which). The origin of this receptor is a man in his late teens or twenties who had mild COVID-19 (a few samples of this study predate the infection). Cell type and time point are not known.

In DNA form, the CDR3 reads TGTGCCAGCTGCCCCCAGGCAGGTAGCAATCAGCCCCAGCATTTT. Its translation is CASCPQAGSNQPQHF. The chain recombines TRBV12-3 or TRBV12-4 with TRBJ1-5; D is uncertain. V gave up 8 bases and J gave up 0 bases, with 14 bases separating them. The CDR3 covers 15 residues.